This is a list of T cell receptor beta chains from one sample in a study of shared clonotypes between healthy human individuals. The table came from immunoSEQ multiplex PCR; TCRdb's copy has only in-frame clones and leaves some out. The sample includes millions of clones, about 95% of them seen just once. The specimen was naive CD4+ T cells sorted from blood. The receptor set was obtained from a man aged 18 to 29 in good health. Both conserved end residues are part of each CDR3. Fields, in order: CDR3 DNA, CDR3 protein, D gene, J gene, V gene, clone size. A D gene is named only where the DNA matches it firmly. For some rows the clone size is stated as once, few or many, or as a class when expanded; others skip it.

CDR3 DNA: TGTGCCAGTAGTATCGGGGACAGGGGGAGCACAGATACGCAGTATTTT
CDR3 protein: CASSIGDRGSTDTQYF
D gene: TRBD1
J gene: TRBJ2-3
V gene: TRBV19
clone size: .

CDR3 DNA: TGTGCCAGCAGCTTGGGGGGGTTTAAGTCCCTCGAGGAGACCCAGTACTTC
CDR3 protein: CASSLGGFKSLEETQYF
D gene: TRBD2
J gene: TRBJ2-5
V gene: TRBV11-2
clone size: .

CDR3 DNA: TGTGCCAGCTCGCTCGCTCGCACAGATACGCAGTATTTT
CDR3 protein: CASSLARTDTQYF
D gene: .
J gene: TRBJ2-3
V gene: TRBV18
clone size: .

CDR3 DNA: TGTGCCAGCAGCCCCACCGGGGGGCTGGGGGAAAAACTGTTTTTT
CDR3 protein: CASSPTGGLGEKLFF
D gene: .
J gene: TRBJ1-4
V gene: TRBV11-2
clone size: .

CDR3 DNA: TGTGCCAGCAGTCGGGACCTGGGTGGGGAGACCCAGTACTTC
CDR3 protein: CASSRDLGGETQYF
D gene: .
J gene: TRBJ2-5
V gene: TRBV6-6
clone size: .

CDR3 DNA: TGTGCCAGCAGTCCCGGGACAGGCAACTATGGCTACACCTTC
CDR3 protein: CASSPGTGNYGYTF
D gene: TRBD1
J gene: TRBJ1-2
V gene: TRBV28
clone size: .

CDR3 DNA: TGTGCCAGCAGCTTAGGGACAGGTGGCTACACCTTC
CDR3 protein: CASSLGTGGYTF
D gene: .
J gene: TRBJ1-2
V gene: TRBV13
clone size: .

CDR3 DNA: TGCGCCAGCAGCTTGCGGGGGTTCGCCGGGGAGCTGTTTTTT
CDR3 protein: CASSLRGFAGELFF
D gene: .
J gene: TRBJ2-2
V gene: TRBV5-1
clone size: .

CDR3 DNA: TGTGCCACCTGGGACAGGGGAGGGTCCTACGAGCAGTACTTC
CDR3 protein: CATWDRGGSYEQYF
D gene: TRBD1
J gene: TRBJ2-7
V gene: TRBV6-5
clone size: .

CDR3 DNA: TGCGCCAGCAGCTTGAGCGCCACAGATACGCAGTATTTT
CDR3 protein: CASSLSATDTQYF
D gene: .
J gene: TRBJ2-3
V gene: TRBV5-1
clone size: .

CDR3 DNA: TGTGCCAGCAGCGTGGGACTAGCGGGAGGCTCACTCGGCACAGATACGCAGTATTTT
CDR3 protein: CASSVGLAGGSLGTDTQYF
D gene: TRBD2
J gene: TRBJ2-3
V gene: TRBV9
clone size: .

CDR3 DNA: TGCGCCAGCAGCCCGGGACTGCAGAATGAAAAACTGTTTTTT
CDR3 protein: CASSPGLQNEKLFF
D gene: .
J gene: TRBJ1-4
V gene: TRBV5-1
clone size: .

CDR3 DNA: TGTGCCAGCAGTTCCAACGTAGGGGGTTTCACTGAAGCTTTCTTT
CDR3 protein: CASSSNVGGFTEAFF
D gene: .
J gene: TRBJ1-1
V gene: TRBV6-5
clone size: .

CDR3 DNA: TGTGCCAGCAGTTTAACTGAGGGCCCCTACGAGCAGTACTTC
CDR3 protein: CASSLTEGPYEQYF
D gene: .
J gene: TRBJ2-7
V gene: TRBV27
clone size: .

CDR3 DNA: TGTGCCAGCCTCACAGGGCCCAATTCACCCCTCCACTTT
CDR3 protein: CASLTGPNSPLHF
D gene: .
J gene: TRBJ1-6
V gene: TRBV7-2
clone size: .

CDR3 DNA: TGTGCCTGGTCGGGTAGCACAGATACGCAGTATTTT
CDR3 protein: CAWSGSTDTQYF
D gene: .
J gene: TRBJ2-3
V gene: TRBV30
clone size: .

CDR3 DNA: TGCGCCAGCAGCTCAACAGATGTGGACATTCAGTACTTC
CDR3 protein: CASSSTDVDIQYF
D gene: .
J gene: TRBJ2-4
V gene: TRBV5-1
clone size: .

CDR3 DNA: TGCAGCGTTTCCTCCGCGCTAGCGGGGGGGCCGTATGAGCAGTTCTTC
CDR3 protein: CSVSSALAGGPYEQFF
D gene: TRBD2
J gene: TRBJ2-1
V gene: TRBV29-1
clone size: .

CDR3 DNA: TGTGCCAGCAGTTCCCCCCGCAGGGGGAGGGATTACGAGCAGTACTTC
CDR3 protein: CASSSPRRGRDYEQYF
D gene: .
J gene: TRBJ2-7
V gene: TRBV27
clone size: .

CDR3 DNA: TGCGCCAGCAGCCAAGTTCTCGGAAACACCATATATTTT
CDR3 protein: CASSQVLGNTIYF
D gene: .
J gene: TRBJ1-3
V gene: TRBV4-1
clone size: .

CDR3 DNA: TGTGCCAGCACCGCCACATTGAACACTGAAGCTTTCTTT
CDR3 protein: CASTATLNTEAFF
D gene: .
J gene: TRBJ1-1
V gene: TRBV5-4
clone size: .

CDR3 DNA: TGTGCCAGCAGCTCCGACAGGGTCGCTGAAGCTTTCTTT
CDR3 protein: CASSSDRVAEAFF
D gene: TRBD1
J gene: TRBJ1-1
V gene: TRBV11-3
clone size: .

CDR3 DNA: TGCGCCAGCAGCCAAGAACCCCCCGGGAGTAGCCACGAGCAGTACTTC
CDR3 protein: CASSQEPPGSSHEQYF
D gene: .
J gene: TRBJ2-7
V gene: TRBV4-1
clone size: .

CDR3 DNA: TGTGCCAGCAGTGCCCAGAGGTCTGGCACTGAAGCTTTCTTT
CDR3 protein: CASSAQRSGTEAFF
D gene: .
J gene: TRBJ1-1
V gene: TRBV6-5
clone size: .

CDR3 DNA: TGTGCCAGTAGAACTCGCAGAGATCGGCAGCCCCAGCATTTT
CDR3 protein: CASRTRRDRQPQHF
D gene: .
J gene: TRBJ1-5
V gene: TRBV19
clone size: .

CDR3 DNA: TGTGCCAGCTCAGGGCTAGCGGGGGCCTACGAGCAGTACTTC
CDR3 protein: CASSGLAGAYEQYF
D gene: TRBD2
J gene: TRBJ2-7
V gene: TRBV18
clone size: .

CDR3 DNA: TGTGCCAGTAGTATAGGGCTTACCCCCTACAATGAGCAGTTCTTC
CDR3 protein: CASSIGLTPYNEQFF
D gene: .
J gene: TRBJ2-1
V gene: TRBV19
clone size: .

CDR3 DNA: TGTGCCAGCAGCGCGGCTAACTATGGCTACACCTTC
CDR3 protein: CASSAANYGYTF
D gene: .
J gene: TRBJ1-2
V gene: TRBV11-2
clone size: .

CDR3 DNA: TGCAGCGTTGGGAGGTTGAGTCGCGACACTGAAGCTTTCTTT
CDR3 protein: CSVGRLSRDTEAFF
D gene: .
J gene: TRBJ1-1
V gene: TRBV29-1
clone size: .

CDR3 DNA: TGCGCCAGCAGTTCAGGGGGCGCCGGGAATGGCTACACCTTC
CDR3 protein: CASSSGGAGNGYTF
D gene: TRBD1
J gene: TRBJ1-2
V gene: TRBV5-1
clone size: .

CDR3 DNA: TGTGCCAGCAGCGTAGGTGGGTTGGGAGAAAAACTGTTTTTT
CDR3 protein: CASSVGGLGEKLFF
D gene: .
J gene: TRBJ1-4
V gene: TRBV9
clone size: few

CDR3 DNA: TGTGCCAGCAGCTTAGCAGGAGGGGTCGGACTCCACTTT
CDR3 protein: CASSLAGGVGLHF
D gene: .
J gene: TRBJ1-6
V gene: TRBV7-9
clone size: .

CDR3 DNA: TGTGCCAGTGGCGGGACGGAAAATCAGCCCCAGCATTTT
CDR3 protein: CASGGTENQPQHF
D gene: .
J gene: TRBJ1-5
V gene: TRBV2
clone size: .

CDR3 DNA: TGCAGCGTTGTTAGGGACGCAGGGACCCACGAGCAGTACTTC
CDR3 protein: CSVVRDAGTHEQYF
D gene: .
J gene: TRBJ2-7
V gene: TRBV29-1
clone size: once

CDR3 DNA: TGCGCCAGCAGCTCCGACGGGGAGACAGGGGCCGGACAGCCCCAGCATTTT
CDR3 protein: CASSSDGETGAGQPQHF
D gene: TRBD1
J gene: TRBJ1-5
V gene: TRBV10-1
clone size: .

CDR3 DNA: TGTGCCAGCAGTATGACAGGGGCTGGGGCCAACGTCCTGACTTTC
CDR3 protein: CASSMTGAGANVLTF
D gene: TRBD1
J gene: TRBJ2-6
V gene: TRBV27
clone size: .

CDR3 DNA: TGTGCCAGCTCACGTTCTAGGGACTATACGCAGTATTTT
CDR3 protein: CASSRSRDYTQYF
D gene: .
J gene: TRBJ2-3
V gene: TRBV18
clone size: .

CDR3 DNA: TGTGCCAGCTCACCAGTAGCGGGGGTCAACTACGAGCAGTACTTC
CDR3 protein: CASSPVAGVNYEQYF
D gene: TRBD2
J gene: TRBJ2-7
V gene: TRBV18
clone size: .

CDR3 DNA: TGTGCCAGCAGCTTGTGGGGCGCTGGGGCCAACGTCCTGACTTTC
CDR3 protein: CASSLWGAGANVLTF
D gene: .
J gene: TRBJ2-6
V gene: TRBV5-6
clone size: .

CDR3 DNA: TGCGCCAGCAGCCAAGATTTTAGCTCAGATACGCAGTATTTT
CDR3 protein: CASSQDFSSDTQYF
D gene: .
J gene: TRBJ2-3
V gene: TRBV4-3
clone size: .

CDR3 DNA: TGTGCCAGCTCACCGCCCGCCGGGGAGACCCAGTACTTC
CDR3 protein: CASSPPAGETQYF
D gene: .
J gene: TRBJ2-5
V gene: TRBV18
clone size: .

CDR3 DNA: TGTGCCAGCAGCACAGGGGAGCGGGGGACCCAGTACTTC
CDR3 protein: CASSTGERGTQYF
D gene: .
J gene: TRBJ2-5
V gene: TRBV7-2
clone size: once

CDR3 DNA: TGTGCCATCAGTGGTATGGGTGGCTACACCTTC
CDR3 protein: CAISGMGGYTF
D gene: .
J gene: TRBJ1-2
V gene: TRBV10-3
clone size: .

CDR3 DNA: TGTGCCAGCAGCGCTAGTAGGACAGGGGGACAGCCCCAGCATTTT
CDR3 protein: CASSASRTGGQPQHF
D gene: TRBD1
J gene: TRBJ1-5
V gene: TRBV7-9
clone size: once

CDR3 DNA: TGTGCCAGTAGGGGGACCCTGGGGGAGCAGTACTTC
CDR3 protein: CASRGTLGEQYF
D gene: .
J gene: TRBJ2-7
V gene: TRBV2
clone size: .

CDR3 DNA: TGTGCCAGCAGTTCCCGGCCCGGGGGCTATTCACCCCTCCACTTT
CDR3 protein: CASSSRPGGYSPLHF
D gene: .
J gene: TRBJ1-6
V gene: TRBV27
clone size: .

CDR3 DNA: TGCGCCAGCAGCTTGGTTGGACAGTCCAGCTCCTATAATTCACCCCTCCACTTT
CDR3 protein: CASSLVGQSSSYNSPLHF
D gene: .
J gene: TRBJ1-6
V gene: TRBV5-1
clone size: .

CDR3 DNA: TGCGCCAGCAGAACGACTAGTATAGGGGAGCTGTTTTTT
CDR3 protein: CASRTTSIGELFF
D gene: .
J gene: TRBJ2-2
V gene: TRBV5-1
clone size: once

CDR3 DNA: TGTGCCAGAAGCTTGACAGGCAACTCTGGAAACACCATATATTTT
CDR3 protein: CARSLTGNSGNTIYF
D gene: .
J gene: TRBJ1-3
V gene: TRBV5-3
clone size: .

CDR3 DNA: TGTGCCAGCAGTCTGGGTTCAGCTGGGTTAGGCTACACCTTC
CDR3 protein: CASSLGSAGLGYTF
D gene: .
J gene: TRBJ1-2
V gene: TRBV27
clone size: .

CDR3 DNA: TGCGCCAGCAGCGGGGGACATGTACAAGAGACCCAGTACTTC
CDR3 protein: CASSGGHVQETQYF
D gene: .
J gene: TRBJ2-5
V gene: TRBV5-1
clone size: .

CDR3 DNA: TGTGCCAGCAGCTTATCTACAGGGGCTGGAAACACCATATATTTT
CDR3 protein: CASSLSTGAGNTIYF
D gene: TRBD1
J gene: TRBJ1-3
V gene: TRBV7-2
clone size: .

CDR3 DNA: TGTGCCAGCAGCCCCCAGTTTGATTCACCCCTCCACTTT
CDR3 protein: CASSPQFDSPLHF
D gene: .
J gene: TRBJ1-6
V gene: TRBV5-4
clone size: .

CDR3 DNA: TGTGCCAGCAGTGAGTCGGCAGACACTGAAGCTTTCTTT
CDR3 protein: CASSESADTEAFF
D gene: .
J gene: TRBJ1-1
V gene: TRBV6-4
clone size: .

CDR3 DNA: TGTGCCTGGAGTTGGGCACGGAGCACTGAAGCTTTCTTT
CDR3 protein: CAWSWARSTEAFF
D gene: .
J gene: TRBJ1-1
V gene: TRBV30
clone size: .